The clone carrying this T cell receptor beta chain is medium-sized. Trimming cost V 4 bases and J 1 base, with 14 bases left between them. CDR3 length equals 16 residues. Germline CDR1 SNHLY, CDR2 FYNNEI. The sample is drawn from a study of circulating CD8 cells and anti-PD-1 response in melanoma. Each library started from around 15 ng of total RNA using the QIAseq Immune Repertoire TCR panel. In TCRdb, the reads were re-called with MiXCR into one record per CDR3 protein. Of about 400 distinct CDR3 sequences in the sample, 6.2% were seen once. Four subsets defined by PD-1 and/or TIGIT were sorted from live CD3+CD8+TCRalphabeta+ cells.

V usage is TRBV2 and J usage is TRBJ2-1; D remains ambiguous. The source of this sequence is a human donor with melanoma. Sequencing was performed on CD8+ T cells from PBMCs, taken at baseline or after one month of anti-PD-1 therapy (not recorded which). CDR3 residues: CASSASAYQSYNEQFF. The DNA of the CDR3 is TGTGCCAGCAGTGCCTCTGCTTATCAATCCTACAATGAGCAGTTCTTC. Filled out from reference TRBV2 and TRBJ2-1, the complete variable domain reads EPEVTQTPSHQVTQMGQEVILRCVPISNHLYFYWYRQILGQKVEFLVSFYNNEISEKSEIFDDQFSVERPDGSNFTLKIRSTKLEDSAMYFCASSASAYQSYNEQFFGPGTRLTVL.